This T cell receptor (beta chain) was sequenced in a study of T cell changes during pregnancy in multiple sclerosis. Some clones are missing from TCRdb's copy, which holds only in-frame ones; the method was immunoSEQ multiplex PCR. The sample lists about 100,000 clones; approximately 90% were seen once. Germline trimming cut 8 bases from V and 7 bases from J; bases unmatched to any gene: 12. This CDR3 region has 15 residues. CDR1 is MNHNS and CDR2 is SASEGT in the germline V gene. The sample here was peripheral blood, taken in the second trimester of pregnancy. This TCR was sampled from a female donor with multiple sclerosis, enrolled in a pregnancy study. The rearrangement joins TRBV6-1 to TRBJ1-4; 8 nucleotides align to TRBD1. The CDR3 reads CASGDRWSSPEKLFF. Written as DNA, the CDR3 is TGTGCCAGCGGGGACAGGTGGAGTTCTCCTGAAAAACTGTTTTTT.